This T cell receptor (beta chain) was recorded in a study of shared clonotypes between healthy human individuals. Overall study context: Donors consisted of a couple of women and a few men between 18 and 49. Used for every donor were three CD4 naive, three CD4 memory, two CD8 naive and one CD8 memory plate. Study outcomes and limitations: Despite large depth, sorted-subset datasets appeared incompletely sequenced.

Several immunoSEQ plates received, in even portions, the genomic DNA of each subset. TCRdb's table, derived via immunoSEQ multiplex PCR, lists solely in-frame clones and lacks some. In the table there are 1,500,000 or so clones, approximately 98.5% of which are singletons. Details on this clone: Its antigen remains unidentified.

CDR3 length equals 12 residues. The germline CDR1 and CDR2 sequences are SGHTA and FQGNSA. V lost 6 bases to trimming and J lost 6 bases, with 9 bases between them. Sequences were obtained from naive CD4+ T cells sorted from blood. Subset here: CD45RA+ positively selected. This sequence joins TRBV7-2 and TRBJ2-1, with a possible D match to TRBD1 (5 bases). The receptor's source is a man under 40 in good health. The chain's CDR3 is CASRKGANEQFF. DNA of the CDR3: TGTGCCAGCAGAAAAGGGGCCAATGAGCAGTTCTTC.